The 32 T cell receptor beta chains in this list originate from one sample, sequenced in a study of blood T cell repertoires in COVID-19 (dated by TCRdb to 2018 to 2020). Library generation was performed with the immunoSEQ multiplex PCR assay. TCRdb holds this immuneACCESS table with in-frame rearrangements only. Some clones are missing; in checked studies, unresolved V genes explain under half, and the rest has no known cause. The sample profile shows fewer than 25,000 clones; 85% to 95% of them were found once. Around 8.6% of the sample is taken by the ten largest. The sample was peripheral blood. These receptor sequences come from a human donor in a cohort sampled during active COVID-19.

The chain has TRBV21-1 and TRBJ2-7; the DNA was not used to check the table's D call, TRBD1. TRBV21-1 is assigned pseudogene status. CDR3 length: 15 residues. The CDR3 DNA follows: TGTGCCAGCCCGCTACCGGGACAAAAACCGGACGAGCAGTACTTC. Translated, it gives CASPLPGQKPDEQYF.

The chain uses TRBV3-1 (or the pseudogene TRBV3-2) and TRBJ1-3; D gene uncertain. The germline V gene encodes CDR1 LGHDT and CDR2 YNNKEL (reference sequence). CDR3 size: 15 residues. V was cut by 1 base and J by 3 bases, with 10 bases left in between. In DNA, the CDR3 is TGTGCCAGCAGCCAAGGTCTCAGCGTTGGAAACACCATATATTTT. Translation: CASSQGLSVGNTIYF.

The rearrangement links TRBV6-5 to TRBJ2-5; TRBD1 is a possible D gene (5 bases). The germline V gene has CDR1 MNHEY and CDR2 SVGAGI. CDR3 size: 12 residues. V gave up 4 bases and J gave up 6 bases, with 9 bases separating them. CDR3 protein: CASSSPGKTQYF. In nucleotides, the CDR3 is TGTGCCAGCAGTTCCCCAGGGAAGACCCAGTACTTC.

The chain has TRBV2 and TRBJ1-2; D remains unclear. The germline V gene encodes CDR1 SNHLY and CDR2 FYNNEI. Trimming pared 1 base from V and 13 bases from J, leaving 19 bases between. CDR3 length: 14 residues. CDR3 protein: CASSEDYSVGGFTF. DNA of the CDR3: TGTGCCAGCAGTGAAGATTATAGCGTCGGTGGATTCACCTTC.

This clone was counted once. The chain combines TRBV5-1 with TRBJ1-6; D gene unclear. Trimming took 0 bases from V and 13 from J, leaving 20 bases between them. From germline, CDR1 is SGHRS and CDR2 YFSETQ. The CDR3 covers 16 residues. CDR3 nucleotides: TGCGCCAGCAGCTTGGAAGGCGGAGGCGCGCTGGCGCCCCTCCACTTT. This gives the protein CASSLEGGGALAPLHF.

The chain joins TRBV19 to TRBJ1-5; D unclear. The CDR3 runs to 14 residues. V lost 4 bases and J 0 bases, leaving 7 bases between the germline ends. The V gene's germline CDR1 is LNHDA and CDR2 SQIVND (reference sequence). Here the CDR3 DNA reads TGTGCCAGTAGTAAACAGAATAGCAATCAGCCCCAGCATTTT. Its translation is CASSKQNSNQPQHF.

The rearrangement links TRBV28 to TRBJ1-1; unclear D gene. Trimming shortened V by 2 bases and J by 6 bases, and 10 bases separated the two germline ends. The CDR3 sequence is 13 residues long. Germline CDR1 and CDR2: MDHEN and SYDVKM. The CDR3, as DNA: TGTGCCAGCAGTTTACCTCAGAAAGCTGAAGCTTTCTTT. Translated, it gives CASSLPQKAEAFF. The whole variable domain, filled in from reference TRBV28 and TRBJ1-1, reads DVKVTQSSRYLVKRTGEKVFLECVQDMDHENMFWYRQDPGLGLRLIYFSYDVKMKEKGDIPEGYSVSREKKERFSLILESASTNQTSMYLCASSLPQKAEAFFGQGTRLTVV.

The rearrangement links TRBV2 to TRBJ2-3, with D maybe TRBD2 (6 bases). The V and J ends lost 1 base and 6 bases respectively, with 20 bases between them. Per the germline V gene, CDR1 is SNHLY and CDR2 is FYNNEI. The CDR3 totals 17 residues. CDR3 nucleotides: TGTGCCAGCAGTGAAGAAGCACTAGCTCAAACGAGGGATACGCAGTATTTT. As protein: CASSEEALAQTRDTQYF.

This chain uses TRBV28 with TRBJ2-1, with 10 bases fitting TRBD1. Germline CDR1 and CDR2: MDHEN and SYDVKM. The junction had 6 bases not matched to a gene; V was cut back by 8 bases and J by 5 bases. This CDR3 has 14 residues. The CDR3 coding sequence is TGTGCCAGCGGGAGACAGGGGGCCGACAATGAGCAGTTCTTC. Translated: CASGRQGADNEQFF. Variable domain in full (rest from reference TRBV28 and TRBJ2-1): DVKVTQSSRYLVKRTGEKVFLECVQDMDHENMFWYRQDPGLGLRLIYFSYDVKMKEKGDIPEGYSVSREKKERFSLILESASTNQTSMYLCASGRQGADNEQFFGPGTRLTVL.

The rearrangement uses TRBV11-3 and TRBJ2-3; 10 bases agree with TRBD2. V lost 0 bases to trimming and J lost 6 bases; unmatched junction nucleotides: 9. Germline values: CDR1 SGHNT, CDR2 YENEEA. This CDR3 is built from 17 residues. The CDR3 DNA sequence: TGTGCCAGCAGCTTAGAAAGGCCTAGCGGGAGTCTGGATACGCAGTATTTT. This gives the protein CASSLERPSGSLDTQYF. Drawing the rest from reference TRBV11-3 and TRBJ2-3, the complete variable domain is EAGVVQSPRYKIIEKKQPVAFWCNPISGHNTLYWYLQNLGQGPELLIRYENEEAVDDSQLPKDRFSAERLKGVDSTLKIQPAELGDSAVYLCASSLERPSGSLDTQYFGPGTRLTVL.

This clone was seen a few times. The chain has TRBV5-4 and TRBJ1-3, with 9 bases that match TRBD1. Per germline, CDR1 SGHNT and CDR2 YYREEE (reference sequence). The J segment lost 2 bases and the V segment lost 4 bases, leaving 7 bases of the junction unmatched. The CDR3 spans 16 residues. The CDR3: CASSPGTGNTGNTIYF. CDR3 in DNA: TGTGCCAGCAGCCCGGGGACAGGGAACACTGGAAACACCATATATTTT.

The genes are TRBV28 and TRBJ2-7, with 11 bases fitting TRBD1. CDR3 length: 15 residues. Germline values: CDR1 MDHEN, CDR2 SYDVKM. V lost 4 bases to trimming and J lost 4 bases; unmatched junction nucleotides: 6. The CDR3 DNA follows: TGTGCCAGCAGTTCGGGACAGGGGGAAAGGTACGAGCAGTACTTC. Its translation: CASSSGQGERYEQYF. Complete variable domain (other parts from reference TRBV28 and TRBJ2-7): DVKVTQSSRYLVKRTGEKVFLECVQDMDHENMFWYRQDPGLGLRLIYFSYDVKMKEKGDIPEGYSVSREKKERFSLILESASTNQTSMYLCASSSGQGERYEQYFGPGTRLTVT.

The genes are TRBV9 and TRBJ2-3; D not resolved. The CDR3 is made up of 15 amino acids. Germline CDR1 and CDR2: SGDLS and YYNGEE. The V end was cut by 3 bases, the J end by 1 base, with 12 bases between. CDR3 sequence (DNA): TGTGCCAGCAGCGCCCGCGGCGGTCGCACAGATACGCAGTATTTT. This gives the protein CASSARGGRTDTQYF.

The gene calls are TRBV6-2 or TRBV6-3 and TRBJ2-7, with TRBD1 matching 9 bases. The germline CDR1 and CDR2 sequences are MNHEY and SVGEGT. The CDR3 is made up of 16 amino acids. V trimming: 6 bases; J trimming: 3 bases; junction bases outside the gene matches: 12. This CDR3 is CASSSGQGTVSYEQYF. DNA for the CDR3: TGTGCCAGCAGCTCCGGACAGGGGACAGTAAGCTACGAGCAGTACTTC.

CDR3 coding DNA: TGTGCCAGCAGCTTAACGGGATTGATGAACACTGAAGCTTTCTTT. Amino acid sequence: CASSLTGLMNTEAFF. This chain joins TRBV7-9 and TRBJ1-1; D is unclear. V was pared by 2 bases and J by 0 bases, with 10 bases between. This CDR3 comprises 15 residues. Germline-derived CDR1 and CDR2 are SEHNR and FQNEAQ (reference sequence).

The DNA of the CDR3 is TGTGCCATAATGGACAGGGTCGGCCAGCCCCAGCATTTT. Residues: CAIMDRVGQPQHF. V is TRBV10-3 and J is TRBJ1-5; TRBD1 agrees at 8 bases. Unmatched junction bases numbered 8, after V lost 9 bases and J lost 7 bases. Germline loops: CDR1 ENHRY, CDR2 SYGVKD. This CDR3 comprises 13 residues.

The chain employs TRBV15 and TRBJ1-6; unclear D gene. The CDR3 is made up of 14 amino acids. Trimming stripped 3 bases from V and 7 bases from J, with 10 bases between. CDR1 is LNHNV and CDR2 is YYDKDF in the germline V gene (reference sequence). CDR3: CATSSGLRNSPLHF. As DNA, the CDR3 is TGTGCCACCAGCAGCGGACTCAGGAATTCACCCCTCCACTTT.

This chain connects TRBV4-1 to TRBJ2-7; 7 positions match TRBD2. CDR3 length equals 15 residues. Looked up from germline, CDR1 is MGHRA and CDR2 is YSYEKL. V shed 0 bases and J 3 bases; nucleotides not matched to a gene: 5. The CDR3: CASSQDARGVYEQYF. The CDR3 nucleotides are TGCGCCAGCAGCCAAGACGCTCGGGGGGTCTACGAGCAGTACTTC.

The chain has TRBV11-2 and TRBJ1-6; D is possibly TRBD1 (6 bases). CDR3 length: 17 amino acids. Trimming cost V 2 bases and J 2 bases, with 13 bases left between them. Germline values: CDR1 SGHAT, CDR2 FQNNGV. The CDR3 DNA sequence: TGTGCCAGCAGCTTAACAGGGAATGCAGCCTATAATTCACCCCTCCACTTT. Protein: CASSLTGNAAYNSPLHF.

The V and J genes are TRBV28 and TRBJ1-6; tentatively, D is TRBD1 (5 bases). Per the germline V gene, CDR1 is MDHEN and CDR2 is SYDVKM. The CDR3 consists of 17 residues. Trimming pared 5 bases from V and 5 bases from J, leaving 19 bases between. CDR3 region: CASSLRGGSHNNSPLHF. In DNA form, the CDR3 reads TGTGCCAGCAGTCTCCGGGGGGGGTCCCACAATAATTCACCCCTCCACTTT.

The chain couples TRBV30 to TRBJ2-7; TRBD1 agrees at 7 bases. Germline V gene data show CDR1 as GTSNPN and CDR2 as SVGIG (reference sequence). CDR3 size: 13 residues. Trimming took 1 base from V and 7 from J; bases not matched to a gene: 7. The CDR3 nucleotides read TGTGCCTGGAGTGGGGACAGCTGGGAAGAGCAGTACTTC. Its translation is CAWSGDSWEEQYF.

This chain connects TRBV13 to TRBJ2-7; 8 bases fit TRBD2. V shed 0 bases, J shed 2 bases, and the junction held 12 bases outside the gene matches. The CDR3 is made up of 18 amino acids. Germline CDR1 is PRHDT and CDR2 is FYEKMQ (reference sequence). This chain's CDR3 is CASSLGTSGKRRAYEQYF. CDR3 in DNA: TGTGCCAGCAGCTTAGGTACTAGCGGTAAAAGACGGGCCTACGAGCAGTACTTC.

J is TRBJ2-5 and V is TRBV9; 9 nucleotides align to TRBD1. The CDR3 has 15 residues. J lost 2 bases, V lost 4 bases, and 6 bases had no gene match. CDR1 and CDR2 (germline): SGDLS, YYNGEE. The CDR3 DNA reads as TGTGCCAGCAGCAATGACGGGACAGGGCAAGAGACCCAGTACTTC. Translating gives CASSNDGTGQETQYF.

This clone was seen a handful of times. CDR3 region: CASRLGDRGGLVGGYTF. The CDR3 nucleotides are TGTGCCAGCAGGCTAGGGGACAGGGGTGGATTGGTCGGTGGCTACACCTTC. The chain uses TRBV28 and TRBJ1-2, with 10 bases that match TRBD1. Trimming at V came to 6 bases and at J to 7 bases, leaving 17 bases not matched to a gene. The CDR3 is 17 residues long. CDR1 and CDR2 from the germline V gene are MDHEN and SYDVKM.

The rearrangement links TRBV7-9 to TRBJ1-1; D not certain. Germline V gives CDR1 SEHNR, CDR2 FQNEAQ (reference sequence). The CDR3 runs 15 residues. The V end lost 5 bases, the J end lost 7 bases, and 20 bases lay between the germline ends. The CDR3 sequence: CASSPRPGLIDEAFF. DNA of the CDR3: TGTGCCAGCAGCCCCAGGCCGGGGTTAATCGATGAAGCTTTCTTT.

This clone has a single count. The rearrangement joins TRBV7-2 to TRBJ2-5; no definite D call. The CDR3 contains 14 residues. The germline V gene has CDR1 SGHTA and CDR2 FQGNSA. V lost 3 bases and J lost 1, with 9 bases in between. CDR3 nucleotides: TGTGCCAGCAGCTTCGGCGGCCCCCAAGAGACCCAGTACTTC. Its translation: CASSFGGPQETQYF. Filled out from reference TRBV7-2 and TRBJ2-5, the complete variable domain reads GAGVSQSPSNKVTEKGKDVELRCDPISGHTALYWYRQSLGQGLEFLIYFQGNSAPDKSGLPSDRFSAERTGGSVSTLTIQRTQQEDSAVYLCASSFGGPQETQYFGPGTRLLVL.

The chain carries TRBV6-5 and TRBJ1-1, with a tentative D call TRBD1 (6 bases). This CDR3 is built from 15 residues. V shed 6 bases and J shed 4 bases, with 18 bases lying between them. The V gene's germline CDR1 is MNHEY and CDR2 SVGAGI. This CDR3 reads CASSVPGGAFTEAFF. The CDR3 bases are TGTGCCAGCAGCGTTCCCGGGGGGGCTTTCACTGAAGCTTTCTTT.

The count of this clone is one. The rearrangement uses TRBV6-5 and TRBJ2-7; TRBD1 matches 11 bases. The CDR3 is 14 residues long. Trimming took 6 bases from V and 7 from J; bases not matched to a gene: 8. CDR1 is MNHEY and CDR2 is SVGAGI in the germline V gene. CDR3 amino acids: CASSQGTGGLEQYF. For the CDR3, the DNA is TGTGCCAGCAGCCAGGGGACAGGGGGGCTGGAGCAGTACTTC.

The V and J genes are TRBV5-1 and TRBJ2-5; 8 nucleotides agree with TRBD1. V trimming: 2 bases; J trimming: 5 bases; junction bases outside the gene matches: 8. The germline gives CDR1 SGHRS, CDR2 YFSETQ. The length of the CDR3 is 15 residues. Written as DNA, the CDR3 is TGCGCCAGCAGCTTTTCAGGGGGCGCGTCGGAGACCCAGTACTTC. This translates into CASSFSGGASETQYF.

This clone was recorded only once. V is TRBV5-4 and J is TRBJ2-1; 10 bases map to TRBD2. The CDR3 sequence is 15 residues long. V lost 4 bases, J lost 5 bases, and 6 bases stayed unmatched. The germline gives CDR1 SGHNT, CDR2 YYREEE (reference sequence). CDR3 DNA: TGTGCCAGCAGCCAGGGACTAGCGCCAAACAATGAGCAGTTCTTC. Amino acid sequence: CASSQGLAPNNEQFF.

The V gene is TRBV11-3, the J gene TRBJ2-3; TRBD1 matches at 7 bases. Trimming removed 1 base from V and 1 base from J; junction bases left unmatched: 11. Germline CDR1 and CDR2: SGHNT and YENEEA. The CDR3 consists of 18 residues. This CDR3 is CASSLGDSTLPGTDTQYF. The CDR3 region has the DNA TGTGCCAGCAGCTTAGGGGACAGCACCCTCCCGGGCACAGATACGCAGTATTTT.

The chain uses TRBV19 and TRBJ1-5; D is ambiguous. Trimming removed 3 bases from V and 3 bases from J, with 6 bases in between. This CDR3 has 13 amino acids. Germline assignment: CDR1 LNHDA and CDR2 SQIVND (reference sequence). The CDR3 region is CASSMRLNQPQHF. CDR3 DNA sequence: TGTGCCAGTAGTATGCGGCTCAATCAGCCCCAGCATTTT.